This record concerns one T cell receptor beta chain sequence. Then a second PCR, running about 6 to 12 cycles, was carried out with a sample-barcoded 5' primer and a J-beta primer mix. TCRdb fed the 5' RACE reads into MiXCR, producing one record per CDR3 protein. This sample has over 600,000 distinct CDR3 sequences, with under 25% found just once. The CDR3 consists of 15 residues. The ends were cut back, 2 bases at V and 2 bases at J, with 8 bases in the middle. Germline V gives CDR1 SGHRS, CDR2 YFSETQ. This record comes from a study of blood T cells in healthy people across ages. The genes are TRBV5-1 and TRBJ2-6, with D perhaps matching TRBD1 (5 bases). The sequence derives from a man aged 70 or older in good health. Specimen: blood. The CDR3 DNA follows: TGCGCCAGCAGCTTACAGGACGCTGGGGCCAACGTCCTGACTTTC. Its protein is CASSLQDAGANVLTF.